This TCR beta chain derives from a study of OX40 agonist ivuxolimab in advanced cancers. Looking at the study overall: Every 2 weeks, ivuxolimab was infused into the patients intravenously at between 0.01 and 10 mg/kg. Enrolled patients in dose escalation had cancers that were hepatocellular carcinoma, melanoma, renal cell or head and neck cancer.

Patients who had autoimmune disease history or got systemic immunosuppression were left out. Drawing of blood for sampling happened at baseline, at cycle 4 day 1, and at cycle 7 day 1. Trimming left V 6 bases short and J 4 bases short, with 10 bases between. CDR3 size: 13 residues. CDR1 SNHLY and CDR2 FYNNEI come from the germline V gene. Sequencing used immunoSEQ multiplex PCR; TCRdb keeps in-frame clones, though not all of them. Of about 49,000 clones in the sample, around 81% are singletons; the top ten hold approximately 6.5%. The source was CD4+ or CD8+ T cells sorted from blood, collected in a trial of the OX40 agonist ivuxolimab. This clonotype was obtained from an adult with an advanced solid tumor such as melanoma, head and neck, liver or kidney cancer. The rearrangement links TRBV2 to TRBJ2-1; maybe TRBD1 (6 bases). Written as DNA, the CDR3 is TGTGCCAGCAGGGAGGACAGTTACAATGAGCAGTTCTTC. As protein: CASREDSYNEQFF. The full variable domain, in which reference TRBV2 and TRBJ2-1 provide the parts outside the CDR3, is EPEVTQTPSHQVTQMGQEVILRCVPISNHLYFYWYRQILGQKVEFLVSFYNNEISEKSEIFDDQFSVERPDGSNFTLKIRSTKLEDSAMYFCASREDSYNEQFFGPGTRLTVL.